This T cell receptor (beta chain) came from a study of cytomegalovirus exposure and HLA in healthy donors. V lost 0 bases, J lost 4 bases, and 7 bases stayed unmatched. The CDR3 extends over 16 amino acids. Germline loops: CDR1 MNHNS, CDR2 SASEGT. PCR was performed using 60 Vbeta and 13 Jbeta primers. Clones were read by immunoSEQ multiplex PCR, and TCRdb kept only the in-frame ones, dropping some. The sample holds around 80,000 clones, around 60% seen once. This rearrangement joins TRBV6-1 to TRBJ1-2; 8 positions match TRBD1. This TCR was sampled from a male donor in good health and CMV-seropositive. Material: PBMCs. CDR3 region: CASSEAGRDRLYGYTF. The CDR3 DNA is TGTGCCAGCAGTGAAGCGGGAAGGGACAGGCTCTATGGCTACACCTTC.